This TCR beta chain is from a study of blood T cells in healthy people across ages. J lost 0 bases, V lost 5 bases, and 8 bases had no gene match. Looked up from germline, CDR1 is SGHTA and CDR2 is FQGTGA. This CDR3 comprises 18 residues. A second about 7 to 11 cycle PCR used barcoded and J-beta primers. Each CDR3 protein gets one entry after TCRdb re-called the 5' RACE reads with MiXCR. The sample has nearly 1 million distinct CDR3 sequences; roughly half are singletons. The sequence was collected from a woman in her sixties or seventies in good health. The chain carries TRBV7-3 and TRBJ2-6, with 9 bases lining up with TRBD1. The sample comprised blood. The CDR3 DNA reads TGTGCCAGCAGCAGCTCCGGGACAGGGAGCTCTGGGGCCAACGTCCTGACTTTC. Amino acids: CASSSSGTGSSGANVLTF.